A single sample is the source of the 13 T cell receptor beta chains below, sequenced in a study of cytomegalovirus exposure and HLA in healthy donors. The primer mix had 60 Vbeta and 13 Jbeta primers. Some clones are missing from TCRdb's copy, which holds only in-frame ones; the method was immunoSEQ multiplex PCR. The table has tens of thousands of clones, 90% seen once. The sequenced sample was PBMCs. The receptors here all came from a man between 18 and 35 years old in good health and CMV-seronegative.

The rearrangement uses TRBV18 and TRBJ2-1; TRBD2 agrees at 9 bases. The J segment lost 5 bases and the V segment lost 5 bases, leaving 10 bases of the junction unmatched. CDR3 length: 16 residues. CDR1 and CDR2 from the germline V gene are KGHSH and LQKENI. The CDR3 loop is CASSTTMTSGNNEQFF. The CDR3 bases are TGTGCCAGCTCAACCACAATGACTAGCGGCAACAATGAGCAGTTCTTC.

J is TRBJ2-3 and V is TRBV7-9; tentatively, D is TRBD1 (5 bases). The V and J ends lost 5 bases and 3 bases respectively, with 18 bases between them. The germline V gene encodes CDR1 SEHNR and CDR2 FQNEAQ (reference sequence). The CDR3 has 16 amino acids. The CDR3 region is CASSNAIDRATDTQYF. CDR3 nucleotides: TGTGCCAGCAGCAACGCAATCGACAGAGCGACAGATACGCAGTATTTT.

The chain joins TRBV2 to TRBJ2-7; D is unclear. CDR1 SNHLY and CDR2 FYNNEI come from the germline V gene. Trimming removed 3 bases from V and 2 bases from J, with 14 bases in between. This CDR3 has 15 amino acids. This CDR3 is CASSDSILHTYEQYF. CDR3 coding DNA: TGTGCCAGCAGTGACTCCATCCTCCACACCTACGAGCAGTACTTC. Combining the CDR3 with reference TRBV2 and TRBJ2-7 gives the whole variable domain EPEVTQTPSHQVTQMGQEVILRCVPISNHLYFYWYRQILGQKVEFLVSFYNNEISEKSEIFDDQFSVERPDGSNFTLKIRSTKLEDSAMYFCASSDSILHTYEQYFGPGTRLTVT.

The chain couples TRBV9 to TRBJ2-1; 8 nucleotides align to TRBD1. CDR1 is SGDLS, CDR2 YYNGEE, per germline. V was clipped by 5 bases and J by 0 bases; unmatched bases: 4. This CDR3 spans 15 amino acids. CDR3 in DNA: TGTGCCAGCAGTAAGGGACAGGCCTCCTACAATGAGCAGTTCTTC. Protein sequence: CASSKGQASYNEQFF.

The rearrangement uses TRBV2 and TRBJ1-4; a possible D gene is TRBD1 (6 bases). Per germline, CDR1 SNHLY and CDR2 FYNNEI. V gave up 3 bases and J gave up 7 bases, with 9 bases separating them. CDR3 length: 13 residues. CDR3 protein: CASSETGGEKLFF. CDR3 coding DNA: TGTGCCAGCAGTGAGACAGGCGGTGAAAAACTGTTTTTT.

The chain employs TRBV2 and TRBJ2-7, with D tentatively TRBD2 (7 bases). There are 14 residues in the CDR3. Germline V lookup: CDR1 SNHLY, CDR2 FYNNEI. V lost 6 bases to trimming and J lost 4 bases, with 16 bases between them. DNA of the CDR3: TGTGCCAGCAGCCCCACGGGGGGCACGTACGAGCAGTACTTC. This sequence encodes CASSPTGGTYEQYF.

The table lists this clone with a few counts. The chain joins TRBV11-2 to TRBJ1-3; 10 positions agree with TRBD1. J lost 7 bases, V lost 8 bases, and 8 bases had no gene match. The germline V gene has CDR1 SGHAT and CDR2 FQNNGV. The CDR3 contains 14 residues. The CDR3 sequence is CASAPDRGVNTIYF. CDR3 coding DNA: TGTGCCAGCGCTCCGGACAGGGGGGTTAACACCATATATTTT. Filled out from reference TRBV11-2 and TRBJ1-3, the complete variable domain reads EAGVAQSPRYKIIEKRQSVAFWCNPISGHATLYWYQQILGQGPKLLIQFQNNGVVDDSQLPKDRFSAERLKGVDSTLKIQPAKLEDSAVYLCASAPDRGVNTIYFGEGSWLTVV.

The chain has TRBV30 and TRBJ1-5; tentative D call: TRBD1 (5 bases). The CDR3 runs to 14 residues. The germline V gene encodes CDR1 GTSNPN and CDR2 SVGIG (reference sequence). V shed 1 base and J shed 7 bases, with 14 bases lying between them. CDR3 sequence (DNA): TGTGCCTGGAGTGAATCAGGGCTGGGCCAGCCCCAGCATTTT. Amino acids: CAWSESGLGQPQHF.

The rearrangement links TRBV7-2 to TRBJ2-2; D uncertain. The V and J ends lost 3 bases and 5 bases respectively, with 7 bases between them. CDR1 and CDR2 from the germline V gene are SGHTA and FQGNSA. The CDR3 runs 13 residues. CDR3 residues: CASSLVLTGELFF. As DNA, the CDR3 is TGTGCCAGCAGCTTGGTCCTAACCGGGGAGCTGTTTTTT. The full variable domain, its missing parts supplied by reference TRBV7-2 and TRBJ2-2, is GAGVSQSPSNKVTEKGKDVELRCDPISGHTALYWYRQSLGQGLEFLIYFQGNSAPDKSGLPSDRFSAERTGGSVSTLTIQRTQQEDSAVYLCASSLVLTGELFFGEGSRLTVL.

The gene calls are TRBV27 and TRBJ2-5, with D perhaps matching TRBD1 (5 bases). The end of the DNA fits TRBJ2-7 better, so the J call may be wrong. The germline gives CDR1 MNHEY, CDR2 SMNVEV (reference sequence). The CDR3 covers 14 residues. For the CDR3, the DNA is TGTGCCAGCAGTAAAGGGGCAAAATCCTACGAGCAGTACTTC. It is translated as CASSKGAKSYEQYF.

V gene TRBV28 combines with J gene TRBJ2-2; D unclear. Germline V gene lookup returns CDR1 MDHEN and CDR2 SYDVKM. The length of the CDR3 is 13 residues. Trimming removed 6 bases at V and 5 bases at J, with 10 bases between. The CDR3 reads CASRVTGTGELFF. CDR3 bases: TGTGCCAGCAGGGTAACTGGTACCGGGGAGCTGTTTTTT.

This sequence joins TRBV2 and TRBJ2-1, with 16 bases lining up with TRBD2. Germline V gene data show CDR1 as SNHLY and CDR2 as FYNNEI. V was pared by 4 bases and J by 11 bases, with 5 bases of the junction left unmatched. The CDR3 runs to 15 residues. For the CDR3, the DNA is TGTGCCAGCAGTGGAGGGACTAGCGGGAGGGCCAAGCAGTTCTTC. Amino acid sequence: CASSGGTSGRAKQFF.

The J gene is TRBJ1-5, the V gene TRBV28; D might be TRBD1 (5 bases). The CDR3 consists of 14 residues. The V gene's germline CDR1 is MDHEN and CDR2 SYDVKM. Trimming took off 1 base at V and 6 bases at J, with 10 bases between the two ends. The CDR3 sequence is CASSLLAGSQPQHF. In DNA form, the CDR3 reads TGTGCCAGCAGTTTATTGGCAGGGTCTCAGCCCCAGCATTTT.